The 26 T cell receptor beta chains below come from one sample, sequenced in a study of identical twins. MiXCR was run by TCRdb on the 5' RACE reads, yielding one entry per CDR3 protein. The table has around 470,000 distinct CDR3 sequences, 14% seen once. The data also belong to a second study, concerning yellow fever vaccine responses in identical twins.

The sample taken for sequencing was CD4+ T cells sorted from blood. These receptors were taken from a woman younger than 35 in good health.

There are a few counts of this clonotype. The CDR3 loop reads CASSLDQAMADTQYF. The CDR3 DNA sequence: TGTGCCAGCAGTTTAGATCAAGCGATGGCAGATACGCAGTATTTT. The rearrangement links TRBV12-3 or TRBV12-4 to TRBJ2-3, with D unclear. CDR3 length: 15 amino acids. V lost 1 base, J lost 4 bases, and 12 bases lay in between.

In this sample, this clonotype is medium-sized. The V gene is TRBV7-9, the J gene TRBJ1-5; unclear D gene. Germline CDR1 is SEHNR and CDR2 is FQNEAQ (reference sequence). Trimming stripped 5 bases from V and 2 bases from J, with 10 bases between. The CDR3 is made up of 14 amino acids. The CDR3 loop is CASSLGGRNQPQHF. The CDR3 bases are TGTGCCAGCAGCCTCGGTGGGCGCAATCAGCCCCAGCATTTT. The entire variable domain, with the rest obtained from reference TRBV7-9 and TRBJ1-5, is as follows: DTGVSQNPRHKITKRGQNVTFRCDPISEHNRLYWYRQTLGQGPEFLTYFQNEAQLEKSRLLSDRFSAERPKGSFSTLEIQRTEQGDSAMYLCASSLGGRNQPQHFGDGTRLSIL.

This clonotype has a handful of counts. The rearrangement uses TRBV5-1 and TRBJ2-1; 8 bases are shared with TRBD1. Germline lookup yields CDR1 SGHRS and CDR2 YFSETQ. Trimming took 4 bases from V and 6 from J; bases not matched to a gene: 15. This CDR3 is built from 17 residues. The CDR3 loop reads CASSRSAIPTGGNEQFF. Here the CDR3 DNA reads TGCGCCAGCAGCCGCTCGGCCATTCCAACAGGGGGCAATGAGCAGTTCTTC.

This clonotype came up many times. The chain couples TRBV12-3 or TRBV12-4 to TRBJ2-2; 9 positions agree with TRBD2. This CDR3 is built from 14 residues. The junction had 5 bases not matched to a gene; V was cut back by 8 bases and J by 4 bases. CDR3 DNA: TGTGCCAGCTTAGCGGGAGTCGTCACCGGGGAGCTGTTTTTT. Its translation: CASLAGVVTGELFF.

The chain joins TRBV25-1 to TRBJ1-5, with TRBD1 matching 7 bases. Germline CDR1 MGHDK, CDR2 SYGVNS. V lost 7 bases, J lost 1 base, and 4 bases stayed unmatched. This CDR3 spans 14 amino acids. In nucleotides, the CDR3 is TGTGCCAGCATGGAGACAGGGAGCAATCAGCCCCAGCATTTT. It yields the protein CASMETGSNQPQHF.

The CDR3 here is CASSHARTGFKSNYGYTF. CDR3 bases: TGTGCCAGCAGCCACGCCCGGACAGGGTTTAAAAGTAACTATGGCTACACCTTC. The chain links TRBV4-2 to TRBJ1-2; TRBD1 aligns across 8 bases. The CDR3 is 18 residues long. CDR1 and CDR2 from the germline V gene are LGHNA and YNFKEQ. J lost 1 base, V lost 3 bases, and 13 bases had no gene match.

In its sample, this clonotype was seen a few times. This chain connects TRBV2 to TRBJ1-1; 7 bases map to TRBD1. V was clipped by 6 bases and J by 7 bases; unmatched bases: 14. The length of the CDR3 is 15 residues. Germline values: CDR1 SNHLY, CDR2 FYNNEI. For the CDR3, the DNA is TGTGCCAGCAGGAGAGGTTTTCGGGACAGAGATGAAGCTTTCTTT. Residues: CASRRGFRDRDEAFF.

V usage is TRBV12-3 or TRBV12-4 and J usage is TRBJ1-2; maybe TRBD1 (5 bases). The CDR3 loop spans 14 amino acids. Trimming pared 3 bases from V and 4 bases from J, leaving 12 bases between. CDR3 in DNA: TGTGCCAGCAGTTTCCATGGGGGAGGCTATGGCTACACCTTC. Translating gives CASSFHGGGYGYTF.

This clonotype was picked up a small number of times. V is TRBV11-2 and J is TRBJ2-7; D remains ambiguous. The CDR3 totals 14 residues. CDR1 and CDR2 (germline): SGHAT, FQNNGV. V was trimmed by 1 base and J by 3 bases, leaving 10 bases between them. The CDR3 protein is CASSLALRYYEQYF. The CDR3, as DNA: TGTGCCAGCAGCTTAGCCCTCAGGTACTACGAGCAGTACTTC.

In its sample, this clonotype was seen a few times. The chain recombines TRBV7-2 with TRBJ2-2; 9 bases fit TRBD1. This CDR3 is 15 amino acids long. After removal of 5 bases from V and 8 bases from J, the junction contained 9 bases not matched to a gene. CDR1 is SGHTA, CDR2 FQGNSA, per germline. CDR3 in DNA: TGTGCCAGCAGCCCCCGGACAGGGGCGGGGGGGGAGCTGTTTTTT. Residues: CASSPRTGAGGELFF.

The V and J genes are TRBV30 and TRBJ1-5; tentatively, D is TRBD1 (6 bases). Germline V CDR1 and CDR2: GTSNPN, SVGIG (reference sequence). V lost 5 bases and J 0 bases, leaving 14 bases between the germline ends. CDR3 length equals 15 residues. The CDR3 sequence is CAWSGGGYSNQPQHF. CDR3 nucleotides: TGTGCCTGGTCTGGGGGCGGGTATAGCAATCAGCCCCAGCATTTT.

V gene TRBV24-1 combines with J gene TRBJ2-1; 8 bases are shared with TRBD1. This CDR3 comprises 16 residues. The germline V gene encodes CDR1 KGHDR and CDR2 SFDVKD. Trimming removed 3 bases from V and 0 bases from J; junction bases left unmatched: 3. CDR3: CATSDRTGGSYNEQFF. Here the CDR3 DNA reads TGTGCCACCAGTGATCGCACAGGGGGCTCCTACAATGAGCAGTTCTTC.

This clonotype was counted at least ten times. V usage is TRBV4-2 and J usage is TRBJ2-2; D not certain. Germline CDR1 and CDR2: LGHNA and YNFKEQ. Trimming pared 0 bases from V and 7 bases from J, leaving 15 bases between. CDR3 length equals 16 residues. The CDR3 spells CASSQEATTSNGELFF. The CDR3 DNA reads TGTGCCAGCAGCCAAGAGGCCACAACAAGCAACGGGGAGCTGTTTTTT.

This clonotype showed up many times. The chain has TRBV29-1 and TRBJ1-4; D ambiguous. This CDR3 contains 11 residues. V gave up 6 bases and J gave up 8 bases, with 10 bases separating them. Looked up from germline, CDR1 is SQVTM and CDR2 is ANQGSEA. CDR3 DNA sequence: TGCAGCGTACAGAGGGAGGAAAAACTGTTTTTT. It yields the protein CSVQREEKLFF.

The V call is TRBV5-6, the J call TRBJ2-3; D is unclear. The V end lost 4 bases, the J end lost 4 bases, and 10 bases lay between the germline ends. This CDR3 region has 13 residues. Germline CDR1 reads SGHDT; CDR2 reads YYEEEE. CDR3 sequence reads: CASSAGRPDTQYF. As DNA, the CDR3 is TGTGCCAGCAGCGCTGGTCGGCCAGATACGCAGTATTTT.

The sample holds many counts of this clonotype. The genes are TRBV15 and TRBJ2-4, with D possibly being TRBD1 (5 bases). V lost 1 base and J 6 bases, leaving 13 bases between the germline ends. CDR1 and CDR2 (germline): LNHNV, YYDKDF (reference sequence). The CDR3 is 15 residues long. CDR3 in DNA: TGTGCCACCAGCAGAGTTTCAGGGATGGGAAACATTCAGTACTTC. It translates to CATSRVSGMGNIQYF. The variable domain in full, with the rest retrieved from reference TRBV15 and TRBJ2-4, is DAMVIQNPRYQVTQFGKPVTLSCSQTLNHNVMYWYQQKSSQAPKLLFHYYDKDFNNEADTPDNFQSRRPNTSFCFLDIRSPGLGDTAMYLCATSRVSGMGNIQYFGAGTRLSVL.

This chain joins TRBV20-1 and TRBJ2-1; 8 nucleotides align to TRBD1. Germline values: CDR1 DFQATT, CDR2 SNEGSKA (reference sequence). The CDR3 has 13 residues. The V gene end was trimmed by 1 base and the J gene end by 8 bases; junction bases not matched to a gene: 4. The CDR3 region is CSARGQGIHEQFF. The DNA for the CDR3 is TGCAGTGCTAGAGGACAGGGGATACATGAGCAGTTCTTC.

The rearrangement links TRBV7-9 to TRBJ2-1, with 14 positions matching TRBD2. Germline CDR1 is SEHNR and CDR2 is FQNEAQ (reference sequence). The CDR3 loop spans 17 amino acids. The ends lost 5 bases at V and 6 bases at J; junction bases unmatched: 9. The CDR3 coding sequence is TGTGCCAGCAGCCAAGACAAGGGACTAGCGGGGGTCAATGAGCAGTTCTTC. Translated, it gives CASSQDKGLAGVNEQFF.

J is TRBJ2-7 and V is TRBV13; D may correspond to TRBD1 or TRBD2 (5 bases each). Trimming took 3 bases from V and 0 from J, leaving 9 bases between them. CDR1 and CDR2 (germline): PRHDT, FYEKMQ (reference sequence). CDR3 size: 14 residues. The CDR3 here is CASSFHGASYEQYF. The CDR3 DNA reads TGTGCCAGCAGCTTCCACGGGGCCTCCTACGAGCAGTACTTC.

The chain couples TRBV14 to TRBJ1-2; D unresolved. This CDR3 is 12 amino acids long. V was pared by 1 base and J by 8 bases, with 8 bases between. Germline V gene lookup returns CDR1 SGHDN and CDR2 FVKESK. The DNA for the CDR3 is TGTGCCAGCAGCCAAGGGGGTGGCGGCTACACCTTC. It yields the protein CASSQGGGGYTF.

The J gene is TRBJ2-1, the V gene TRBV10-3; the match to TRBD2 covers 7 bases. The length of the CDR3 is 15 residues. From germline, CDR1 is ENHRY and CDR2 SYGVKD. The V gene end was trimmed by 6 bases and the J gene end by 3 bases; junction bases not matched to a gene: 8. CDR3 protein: CAISLLAGDYNEQFF. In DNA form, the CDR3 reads TGTGCCATCAGCCTATTAGCGGGCGACTACAATGAGCAGTTCTTC.

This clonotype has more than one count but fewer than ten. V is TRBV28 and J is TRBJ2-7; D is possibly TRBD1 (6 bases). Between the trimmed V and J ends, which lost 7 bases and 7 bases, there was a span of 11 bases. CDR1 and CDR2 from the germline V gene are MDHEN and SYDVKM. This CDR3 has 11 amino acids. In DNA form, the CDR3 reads TGTGCCAGCACCAGGGGTCGGGAGCAGTACTTC. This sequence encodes CASTRGREQYF.

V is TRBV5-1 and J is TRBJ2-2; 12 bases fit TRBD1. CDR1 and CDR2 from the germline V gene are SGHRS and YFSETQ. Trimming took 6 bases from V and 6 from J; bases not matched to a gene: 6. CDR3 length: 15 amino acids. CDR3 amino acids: CASNLGTGGSGELFF. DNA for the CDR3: TGCGCCAGCAACTTAGGGACAGGGGGCTCCGGGGAGCTGTTTTTT. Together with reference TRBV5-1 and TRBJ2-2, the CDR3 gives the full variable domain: KAGVTQTPRYLIKTRGQQVTLSCSPISGHRSVSWYQQTPGQGLQFLFEYFSETQRNKGNFPGRFSGRQFSNSRSEMNVSTLELGDSALYLCASNLGTGGSGELFFGEGSRLTVL.

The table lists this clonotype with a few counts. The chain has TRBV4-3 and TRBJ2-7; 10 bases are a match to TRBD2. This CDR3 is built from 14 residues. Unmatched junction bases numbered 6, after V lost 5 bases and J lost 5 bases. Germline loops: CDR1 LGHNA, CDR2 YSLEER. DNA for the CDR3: TGCGCCAGCAGCGCTCTAGCGGGAGCCAACGAGCAGTACTTC. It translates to CASSALAGANEQYF.

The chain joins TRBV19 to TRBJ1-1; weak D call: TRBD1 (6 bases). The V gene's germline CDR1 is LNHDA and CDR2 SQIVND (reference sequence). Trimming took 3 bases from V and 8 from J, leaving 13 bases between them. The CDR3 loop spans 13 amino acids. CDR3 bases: TGTGCCAGTAGTATTTCGGGCGACAGGGAAGCTTTCTTT. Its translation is CASSISGDREAFF. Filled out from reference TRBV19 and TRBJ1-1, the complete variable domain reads DGGITQSPKYLFRKEGQNVTLSCEQNLNHDAMYWYRQDPGQGLRLIYYSQIVNDFQKGDIAEGYSVSREKKESFPLTVTSAQKNPTAFYLCASSISGDREAFFGQGTRLTVV.

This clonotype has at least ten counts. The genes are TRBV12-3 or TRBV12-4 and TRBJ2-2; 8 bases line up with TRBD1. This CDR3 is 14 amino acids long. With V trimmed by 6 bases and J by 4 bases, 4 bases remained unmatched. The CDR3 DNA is TGTGCCAGCAGGCGACAGGGGATCACCGGGGAGCTGTTTTTT. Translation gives CASRRQGITGELFF.